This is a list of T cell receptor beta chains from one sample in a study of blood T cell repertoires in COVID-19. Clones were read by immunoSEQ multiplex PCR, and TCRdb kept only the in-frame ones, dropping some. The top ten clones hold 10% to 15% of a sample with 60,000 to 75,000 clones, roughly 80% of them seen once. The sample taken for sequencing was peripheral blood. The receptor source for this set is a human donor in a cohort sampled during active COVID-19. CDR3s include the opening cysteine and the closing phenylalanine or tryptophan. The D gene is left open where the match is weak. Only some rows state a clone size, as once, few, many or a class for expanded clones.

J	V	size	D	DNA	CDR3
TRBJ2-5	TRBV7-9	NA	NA	TGTGCCAGCAGCTTAGCCGGGGAGACCCAGTACTTC	CASSLAGETQYF
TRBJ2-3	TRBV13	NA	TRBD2	TGTGCCAGCAGCTTAGAGGCTAGCGGGGGGACAGATACGCAGTATTTT	CASSLEASGGTDTQYF
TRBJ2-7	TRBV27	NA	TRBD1	TGTGCCAGCAGTACCCGACAGGGTGGCTACGAGCAGTACTTC	CASSTRQGGYEQYF
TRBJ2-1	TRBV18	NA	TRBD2	TGTGCCAGCTCACCCTCGACTAGCGGCTACAATGAGCAGTTCTTC	CASSPSTSGYNEQFF
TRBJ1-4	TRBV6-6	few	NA	TGTGCCAGTAGACTGGAGGAAAAACTGTTTTTT	CASRLEEKLFF
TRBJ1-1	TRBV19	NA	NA	TGTGCCAGTAGTCCAGGGGCTTATGAAGCTTTCTTT	CASSPGAYEAFF
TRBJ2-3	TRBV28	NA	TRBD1	TGTGCCAGCAGTTTATCGGGACAGGGGGCCGATACGCAGTATTTT	CASSLSGQGADTQYF
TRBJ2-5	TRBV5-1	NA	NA	TGCGCCACCCGGCGCGGGGGCGGGGGACAAGAGACCCAGTACTTC	CATRRGGGGQETQYF
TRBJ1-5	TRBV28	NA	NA	TGTGATAGGCGGGGAAACTATGAACTATATAGCAATCAGCCCCAGCATTTT	CDRRGNYELYSNQPQHF
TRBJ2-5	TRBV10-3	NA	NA	TGTGCCATCAGTGACAGGGTCTTATCGTCAGAGACCCAGTACTTC	CAISDRVLSSETQYF
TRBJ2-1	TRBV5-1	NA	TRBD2	TGCGCCAGCAGCTTAAGGAGCGGGGGGGCCGGGTACAATGAGCAGTTCTTC	CASSLRSGGAGYNEQFF
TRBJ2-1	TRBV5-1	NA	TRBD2	TGCGCCAGCAGTTACGCGGGACTAGCGGGGGTCTACAATGAGCAGTTCTTC	CASSYAGLAGVYNEQFF
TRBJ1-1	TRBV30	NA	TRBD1	TGTGCCTGGAGTGCAACTCCGGGACAGGGGAACACTGAAGCTTTCTTT	CAWSATPGQGNTEAFF
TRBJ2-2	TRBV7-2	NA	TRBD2	TGTGCCAGCAGCCCCACTAGCGGGGGGGACACCGGGGAGCTGTTTTTT	CASSPTSGGDTGELFF
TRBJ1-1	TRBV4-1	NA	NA	TGCGCCAGCAGCCACCCATACAGAAACACTGAAGCTTTCTTT	CASSHPYRNTEAFF
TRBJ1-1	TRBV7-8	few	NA	TGTGCCAGCAGCTTAGCTCCTGGACAAAAAAGCCCCCGAACTGAAGCTTTCTTT	CASSLAPGQKSPRTEAFF
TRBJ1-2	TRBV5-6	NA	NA	TGTGCCAGCAGCTTTGTCTCAGGGTCACGAGGCTACACCTTC	CASSFVSGSRGYTF
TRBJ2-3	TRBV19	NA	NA	TGTGCCAGTACGGGGCGGGATTTCACAGATACGCAGTATTTT	CASTGRDFTDTQYF
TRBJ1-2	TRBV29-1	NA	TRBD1	TGCAGCGTTGAAGATCTCCGGACAGGGGGCTATGGCTACACCTTC	CSVEDLRTGGYGYTF
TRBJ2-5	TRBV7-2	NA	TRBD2	TGTGCCAGCAGCTTTTCTAGCGGGCGGCAAGAGACCCAGTACTTC	CASSFSSGRQETQYF
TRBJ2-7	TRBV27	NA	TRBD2	TGTGCCAGCAGTCTCTACACGACTAGCGGGATATCCTACGAGCAGTACTTC	CASSLYTTSGISYEQYF
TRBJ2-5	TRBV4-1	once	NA	TGCGCCAGCAGCCAAGAAGCCAGCACCCCCGGAGTCCGAGAGACCCAGTACTTC	CASSQEASTPGVRETQYF
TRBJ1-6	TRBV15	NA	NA	TGTGCCACCAGCAGAGAGGAGGGTACTTCACCCCTCCACTTT	CATSREEGTSPLHF
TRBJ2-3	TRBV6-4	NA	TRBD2	TGTGCCAGCAGTCGGGGGACTAGCGGAGGCACAGATACGCAGTATTTT	CASSRGTSGGTDTQYF
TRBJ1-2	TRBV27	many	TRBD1	TGTGCCAGCAGGTCGGGACAGCTCTTTAACTATGGCTACACCTTC	CASRSGQLFNYGYTF
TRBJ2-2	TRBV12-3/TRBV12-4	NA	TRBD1	TGTGCCAGCAGCCGACAGGGGGACGGGGAGCTGTTTTTT	CASSRQGDGELFF
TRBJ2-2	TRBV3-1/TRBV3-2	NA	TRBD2	TGTGCCAGCAGCGCTCCTGGGGGGGGCGGGGAGCTGTTTTTT	CASSAPGGGGELFF
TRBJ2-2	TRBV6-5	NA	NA	TGTGCCAGCTCCGTGGGGCCGAACACCGGGGAGCTGTTTTTT	CASSVGPNTGELFF
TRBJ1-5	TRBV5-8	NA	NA	TGTGCCAGCAGCTGGACAGACAATCAGCCCCAGCATTTT	CASSWTDNQPQHF
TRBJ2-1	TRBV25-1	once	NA	TGTGCCAGCAGTGAGGGGTCAGGGGTTGTGAATGAGCAGTTCTTC	CASSEGSGVVNEQFF
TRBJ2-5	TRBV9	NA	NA	TGTGCCAGCAGCGTACTCTCAACAGAAGAAGAGACCCAGTACTTC	CASSVLSTEEETQYF
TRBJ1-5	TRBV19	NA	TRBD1	TGTGCCAGTAGTTCGGGACAGGGGGAATACCCAGAGGATCAGCCCCAGCATTTT	CASSSGQGEYPEDQPQHF
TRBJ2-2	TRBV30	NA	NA	TGTGCCGGGATCCAGGGGACCGGGGAGCTGTTTTTT	CAGIQGTGELFF
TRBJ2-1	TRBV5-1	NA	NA	TGCGCCAGCAGCTGGGACTTTGCCTACAATGAGCAGTTCTTC	CASSWDFAYNEQFF
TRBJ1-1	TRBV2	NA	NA	TGTGCCAGCAGTCCCGAGAGGGCCACTGAAGCTTTCTTT	CASSPERATEAFF
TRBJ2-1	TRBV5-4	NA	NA	TGTGCCAGCAGCCTTGAGGCCCGTTCGCAGTTCTTC	CASSLEARSQFF
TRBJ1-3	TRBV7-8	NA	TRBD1	TGTGCCAGCAGCGCAAGACAGGGGTTAAACACCATATATTTT	CASSARQGLNTIYF
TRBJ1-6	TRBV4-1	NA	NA	TGCGCCAGCAGCCGAGCGGGGAATTCACCCCTCCACTTT	CASSRAGNSPLHF
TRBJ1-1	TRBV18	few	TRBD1	TGTGCCAGCTCACCTGGGACAGGCCGCATGAACACTGAAGCTTTCTTT	CASSPGTGRMNTEAFF
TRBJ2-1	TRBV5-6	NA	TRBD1	TGTGCCAGCAGCTGGGGGACAGGGAATGAGCAGTTCTTC	CASSWGTGNEQFF
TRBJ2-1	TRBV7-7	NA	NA	TGTGCCAGCAGCGCGGCGCGGGGCGCCGGACGTAACAATGAGCAGTTCTTC	CASSAARGAGRNNEQFF
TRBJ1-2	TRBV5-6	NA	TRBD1	TGTGCCAGCAGCACCGACCCACAGGGGGCGGAAGGCTACACCTTC	CASSTDPQGAEGYTF
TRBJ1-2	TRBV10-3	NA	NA	TGTGCCAGCACACAGGGTGCAAAAGGCTACACCTTC	CASTQGAKGYTF
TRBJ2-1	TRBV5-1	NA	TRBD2	TGCGCCAGCAGCTTGGTACTCGGGGGGGCCGGCTACAATGAGCAGTTCTTC	CASSLVLGGAGYNEQFF
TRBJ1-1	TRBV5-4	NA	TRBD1	TGTGCCAGCATTGACAGGGTCGGCACTGAAGCTTTCTTT	CASIDRVGTEAFF
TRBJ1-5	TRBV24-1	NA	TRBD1	TGTGCCACCAGTGAGGGGACAGGGTATAACAATCAGCCCCAGCATTTT	CATSEGTGYNNQPQHF
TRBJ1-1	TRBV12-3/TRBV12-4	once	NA	TGTGCCAGCAGTCGAGATACTGAAGCTTTCTTT	CASSRDTEAFF
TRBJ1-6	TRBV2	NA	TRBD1	TGTGCCAGCATGCAGGGACAGGGCACTTCACCCCTCCACTTT	CASMQGQGTSPLHF
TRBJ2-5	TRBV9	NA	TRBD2	TGTGCCAGCAGCGTAGCACTAGCGGGAACCGCCCGCGAGACCCAGTACTTC	CASSVALAGTARETQYF
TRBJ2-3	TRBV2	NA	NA	TGTGCCAGCAGACGCTTGGCCGCAGATACGCAGTATTTT	CASRRLAADTQYF
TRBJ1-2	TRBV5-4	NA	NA	TGTGCCAGCAGCTTGTCTGCAGGGCCTTTCTATGGCTACACCTTC	CASSLSAGPFYGYTF
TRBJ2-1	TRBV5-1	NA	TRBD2	TGCGCCAGCAGCTCGGCGACTAGCGTAGCTTACAATGAGCAGTTCTTC	CASSSATSVAYNEQFF
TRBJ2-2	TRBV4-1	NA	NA	TGCGCCAGCAGCCTCCTACAGGGACACGCCGGGGAGCTGTTTTTT	CASSLLQGHAGELFF
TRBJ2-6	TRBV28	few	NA	TGTGCCAGCAGTCCTACAGGGTTAACTGGGGCCAACGTCCTGACTTTC	CASSPTGLTGANVLTF
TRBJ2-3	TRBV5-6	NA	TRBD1	TGTGCCAGCAGCCTCGGGACAGCTTTTAGCACAGATACGCAGTATTTT	CASSLGTAFSTDTQYF